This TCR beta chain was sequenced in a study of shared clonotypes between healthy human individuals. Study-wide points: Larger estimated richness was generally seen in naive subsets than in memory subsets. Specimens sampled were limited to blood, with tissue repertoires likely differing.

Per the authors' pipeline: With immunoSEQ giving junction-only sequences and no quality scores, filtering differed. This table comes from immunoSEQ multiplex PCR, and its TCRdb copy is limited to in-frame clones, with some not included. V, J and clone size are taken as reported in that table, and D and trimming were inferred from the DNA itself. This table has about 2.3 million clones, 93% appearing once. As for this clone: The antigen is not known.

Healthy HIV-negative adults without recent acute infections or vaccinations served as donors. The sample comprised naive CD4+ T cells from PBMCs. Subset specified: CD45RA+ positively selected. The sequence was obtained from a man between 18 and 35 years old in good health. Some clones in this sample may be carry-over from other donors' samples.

The DNA of the CDR3 is TGTGCCAGCTCACTCACCCGGGCCCTCAAGGCTCAGCCCCAGCATTTT. Protein: CASSLTRALKAQPQHF. The V and J genes are TRBV18 and TRBJ1-5; no reliable D call. CDR1 and CDR2 from the germline V gene are KGHSH and LQKENI. The CDR3 has 16 residues. V was shortened by 4 bases and J by 6 bases, with 19 bases between the two germline ends.